This is a list of T cell receptor beta chains from one sample in a study of glioma-infiltrating T cells. MiXCR, run by TCRdb on the multiplex PCR reads, gives a single entry per CDR3 protein. The sample shows around 390,000 distinct CDR3 sequences, approximately 42% of them seen only once. The material sequenced was glioma tissue, nonneoplastic brain tissue, or PBMCs (not recorded which). Receptors originate from a human donor with low-grade glioma or glioblastoma, undergoing nonglioma brain surgery, or in good health (not recorded which). The CDR3 runs from the conserved cysteine through the conserved F or W. D genes are given only for firm matches.

D gene: .
V gene: TRBV28
J gene: TRBJ1-2
CDR3 protein: CASSPGQSRGYTF

D gene: TRBD1
V gene: TRBV20-1
J gene: TRBJ1-5
CDR3 protein: CSARNTGGGSNQPQHF

D gene: TRBD1
V gene: TRBV6-1
J gene: TRBJ1-2
CDR3 protein: CASSGDRIYGYTF

D gene: TRBD1
V gene: TRBV20-1
J gene: TRBJ1-5
CDR3 protein: CSASEQGQGGNQPQHF

D gene: TRBD2
V gene: TRBV6-1
J gene: TRBJ2-1
CDR3 protein: CASIQLAGGGVEQFF

D gene: .
V gene: TRBV5-4
J gene: TRBJ2-4
CDR3 protein: CASRGCWKNIQYF

D gene: TRBD2
V gene: TRBV20-1
J gene: TRBJ2-7
CDR3 protein: CSARDRASGYEQYF

D gene: .
V gene: TRBV7-8
J gene: TRBJ1-2
CDR3 protein: CASSQGWTDLNYGYTF

D gene: TRBD1
V gene: TRBV18
J gene: TRBJ1-1
CDR3 protein: CASSPRTGGLNTEAFF

D gene: .
V gene: TRBV4-2
J gene: TRBJ1-5
CDR3 protein: CASSQGRGGVGNQPQHF

D gene: .
V gene: TRBV7-2
J gene: TRBJ1-5
CDR3 protein: CASSLGDVNRPQHF

D gene: .
V gene: TRBV4-1
J gene: TRBJ1-5
CDR3 protein: CASSHMRGDSNQPQHF

D gene: .
V gene: TRBV20-1
J gene: TRBJ2-7
CDR3 protein: CSARGPIPSYEQYF

D gene: TRBD2
V gene: TRBV12-3/TRBV12-4
J gene: TRBJ2-6
CDR3 protein: CASGGRSGANVLTF

D gene: TRBD1
V gene: TRBV10-2
J gene: TRBJ2-1
CDR3 protein: CASSSPGTGAYNEQFF

D gene: .
V gene: TRBV28
J gene: TRBJ1-2
CDR3 protein: CASSLYPIDRSNYGYTF

D gene: .
V gene: TRBV20-1
J gene: TRBJ2-7
CDR3 protein: CSARDTRGRYEQYF

D gene: .
V gene: TRBV20-1
J gene: TRBJ2-7
CDR3 protein: CSASSGFVTGEQYF

D gene: TRBD2
V gene: TRBV6-2/TRBV6-3
J gene: TRBJ2-1
CDR3 protein: CASRPSGRGEQFF

D gene: .
V gene: TRBV7-9
J gene: TRBJ2-2
CDR3 protein: CASSLELTGELFF

D gene: .
V gene: TRBV28
J gene: TRBJ1-2
CDR3 protein: CASSFYEGTHSNYGYTF

D gene: .
V gene: TRBV27
J gene: TRBJ2-3
CDR3 protein: CASSLIGFASTDTQYF

D gene: .
V gene: TRBV3-1
J gene: TRBJ1-2
CDR3 protein: CASSQDGGFGGYTF

D gene: TRBD1
V gene: TRBV6-6
J gene: TRBJ2-7
CDR3 protein: CASSYRPQGASSYEQYF

D gene: .
V gene: TRBV15
J gene: TRBJ2-7
CDR3 protein: CATSTPGQGIEQYF

D gene: .
V gene: TRBV7-2
J gene: TRBJ2-1
CDR3 protein: CASSLGVNEQFF

D gene: .
V gene: TRBV28
J gene: TRBJ2-7
CDR3 protein: CATADEERISYEQYF

D gene: .
V gene: TRBV6-2/TRBV6-3
J gene: TRBJ2-1
CDR3 protein: CASSKSSDYNEQFF

D gene: .
V gene: TRBV27
J gene: TRBJ2-6
CDR3 protein: CASSSGISGANVLTF

D gene: .
V gene: TRBV28
J gene: TRBJ2-4
CDR3 protein: CASSFRGNIQYF

D gene: TRBD1
V gene: TRBV7-2
J gene: TRBJ1-1
CDR3 protein: CASSERQGPNTEAFF

D gene: .
V gene: TRBV6-6
J gene: TRBJ1-2
CDR3 protein: CASSYSMYPQGIYGYTF

D gene: .
V gene: TRBV20-1
J gene: TRBJ1-5
CDR3 protein: CSARDRTSAQHF

D gene: TRBD1
V gene: TRBV6-2/TRBV6-3
J gene: TRBJ1-3
CDR3 protein: CASSTPRLRDRPAGNTIYF

D gene: .
V gene: TRBV19
J gene: TRBJ2-7
CDR3 protein: CASSIVDMSYEQYF

D gene: .
V gene: TRBV7-6
J gene: TRBJ2-1
CDR3 protein: CASSVSPGTPLYNGQFF

D gene: TRBD2
V gene: TRBV14
J gene: TRBJ2-7
CDR3 protein: CASSHIIRSGRRYEQYF

D gene: TRBD1
V gene: TRBV7-2
J gene: TRBJ2-5
CDR3 protein: CASSLAGGGVLETQYF

D gene: TRBD1
V gene: TRBV12-5
J gene: TRBJ2-3
CDR3 protein: CASGPGTGGSTDTQYF

D gene: TRBD1
V gene: TRBV29-1
J gene: TRBJ2-7
CDR3 protein: CSVTGTGGLYEQYF

D gene: TRBD2
V gene: TRBV4-1
J gene: TRBJ2-1
CDR3 protein: CASSQRTSGVSYNEQFF

D gene: TRBD2
V gene: TRBV20-1
J gene: TRBJ2-3
CDR3 protein: CSARKLGLAATDTQYF

D gene: .
V gene: TRBV20-1
J gene: TRBJ1-2
CDR3 protein: CSARVESGYTF

D gene: .
V gene: TRBV12-3/TRBV12-4
J gene: TRBJ2-2
CDR3 protein: CASSFKQFANTGELFF